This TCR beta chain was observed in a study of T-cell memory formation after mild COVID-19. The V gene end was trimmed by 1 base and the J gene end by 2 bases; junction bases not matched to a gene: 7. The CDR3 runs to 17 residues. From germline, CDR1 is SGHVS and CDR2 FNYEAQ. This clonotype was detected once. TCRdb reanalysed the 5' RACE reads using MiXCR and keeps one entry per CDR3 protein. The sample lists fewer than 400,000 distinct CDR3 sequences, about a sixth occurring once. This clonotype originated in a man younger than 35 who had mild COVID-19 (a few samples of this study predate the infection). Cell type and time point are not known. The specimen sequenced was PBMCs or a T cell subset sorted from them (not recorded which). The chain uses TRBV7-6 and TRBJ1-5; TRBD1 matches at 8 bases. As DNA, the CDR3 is TGTGCCAGCAGCTTAGGCGGACAGGGAGAGGGCAATCAGCCCCAGCATTTT. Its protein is CASSLGGQGEGNQPQHF. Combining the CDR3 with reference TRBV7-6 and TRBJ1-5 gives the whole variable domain GAGVSQSPRYKVTKRGQDVALRCDPISGHVSLYWYRQALGQGPEFLTYFNYEAQQDKSGLPNDRFSAERPEGSISTLTIQRTEQRDSAMYRCASSLGGQGEGNQPQHFGDGTRLSIL.